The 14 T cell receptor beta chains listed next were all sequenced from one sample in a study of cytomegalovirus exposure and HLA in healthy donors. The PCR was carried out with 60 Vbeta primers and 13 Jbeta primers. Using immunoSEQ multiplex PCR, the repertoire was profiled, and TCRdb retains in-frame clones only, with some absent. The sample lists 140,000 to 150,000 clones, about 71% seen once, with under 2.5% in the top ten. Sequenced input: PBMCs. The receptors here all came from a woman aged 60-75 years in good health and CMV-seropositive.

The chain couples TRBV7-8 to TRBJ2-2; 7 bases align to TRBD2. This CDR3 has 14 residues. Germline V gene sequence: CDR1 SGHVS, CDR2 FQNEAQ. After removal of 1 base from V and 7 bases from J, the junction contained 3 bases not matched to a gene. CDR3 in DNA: TGTGCCAGCAGCTTAGAGGGAGGGGTCGGGGAGCTGTTTTTT. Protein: CASSLEGGVGELFF.

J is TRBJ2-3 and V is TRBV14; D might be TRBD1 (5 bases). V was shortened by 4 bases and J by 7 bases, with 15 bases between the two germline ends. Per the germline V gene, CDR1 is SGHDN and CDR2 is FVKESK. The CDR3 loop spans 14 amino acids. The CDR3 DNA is TGTGCCAGCAGCCCCATGGGCGCAGGGAATACGCAGTATTTT. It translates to CASSPMGAGNTQYF. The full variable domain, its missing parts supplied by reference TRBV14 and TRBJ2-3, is EAGVTQFPSHSVIEKGQTVTLRCDPISGHDNLYWYRRVMGKEIKFLLHFVKESKQDESGMPNNRFLAERTGGTYSTLKVQPAELEDSGVYFCASSPMGAGNTQYFGPGTRLTVL.

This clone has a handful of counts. CDR3 in amino acids: CSVSGQPGNTIYF. The CDR3 coding sequence is TGCAGCGTATCCGGACAGCCTGGAAACACCATATATTTT. The chain couples TRBV29-1 to TRBJ1-3; possible D gene TRBD1, 6 bases. CDR1 and CDR2 (germline): SQVTM, ANQGSEA. The V end lost 6 bases, the J end lost 2 bases, and 11 bases lay between the germline ends. This CDR3 has 13 amino acids.

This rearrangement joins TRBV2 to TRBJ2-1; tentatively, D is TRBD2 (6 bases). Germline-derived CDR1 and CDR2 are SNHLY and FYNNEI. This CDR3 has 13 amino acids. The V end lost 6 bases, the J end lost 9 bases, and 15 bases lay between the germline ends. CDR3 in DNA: TGTGCCAGCAGACGGGACTCCCCAGGTGAGCAGTTCTTC. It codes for CASRRDSPGEQFF.

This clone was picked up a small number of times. The CDR3 bases are TGTGCCTGGAGTCGGGGAGGGAGCTCCTACGAGCAGTACTTC. It specifies CAWSRGGSSYEQYF. V usage is TRBV30 and J usage is TRBJ2-7, with 7 bases fitting TRBD2. CDR3 length equals 14 residues. V lost 2 bases, J lost 0 bases, and 4 bases stayed unmatched. Germline CDR1 reads GTSNPN; CDR2 reads SVGIG (reference sequence).

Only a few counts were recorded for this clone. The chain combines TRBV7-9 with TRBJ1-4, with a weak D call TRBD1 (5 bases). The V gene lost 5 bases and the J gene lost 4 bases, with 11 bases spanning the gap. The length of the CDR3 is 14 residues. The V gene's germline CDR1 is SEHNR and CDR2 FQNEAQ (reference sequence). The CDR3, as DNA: TGTGCCAGCAGCCAGGGAAGGGTTAATGAAAAACTGTTTTTT. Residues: CASSQGRVNEKLFF.

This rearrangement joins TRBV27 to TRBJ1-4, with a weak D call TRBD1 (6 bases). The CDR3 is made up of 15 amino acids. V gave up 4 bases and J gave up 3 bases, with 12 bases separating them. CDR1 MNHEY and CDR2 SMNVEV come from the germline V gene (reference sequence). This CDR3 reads CASSSTGRANEKLFF. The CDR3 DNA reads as TGTGCCAGCAGTTCCACAGGGAGGGCTAATGAAAAACTGTTTTTT.

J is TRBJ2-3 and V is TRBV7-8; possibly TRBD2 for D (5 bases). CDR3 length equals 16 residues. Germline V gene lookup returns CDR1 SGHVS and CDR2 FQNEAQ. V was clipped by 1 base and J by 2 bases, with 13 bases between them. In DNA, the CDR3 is TGTGCCAGCAGCTTAGTTCGAGCGGCTCACACAGATACGCAGTATTTT. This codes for CASSLVRAAHTDTQYF.

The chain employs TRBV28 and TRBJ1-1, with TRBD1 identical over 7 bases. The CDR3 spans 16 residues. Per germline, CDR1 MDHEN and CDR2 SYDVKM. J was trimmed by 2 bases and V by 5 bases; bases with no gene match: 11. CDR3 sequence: CASSLGTAILNTEAFF. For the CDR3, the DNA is TGTGCCAGCAGTCTCGGGACAGCGATTCTAAACACTGAAGCTTTCTTT.

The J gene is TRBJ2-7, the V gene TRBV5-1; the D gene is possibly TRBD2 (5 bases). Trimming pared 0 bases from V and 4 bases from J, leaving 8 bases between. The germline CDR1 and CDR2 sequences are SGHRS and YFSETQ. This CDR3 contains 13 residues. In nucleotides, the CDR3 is TGCGCCAGCAGCTTGGTTCGGGGTTACGAGCAGTACTTC. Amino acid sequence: CASSLVRGYEQYF.

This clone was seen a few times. CDR3: CASSEWNPGLAGEDTQYF. CDR3 nucleotide sequence: TGTGCCAGCAGTGAATGGAACCCGGGACTAGCGGGAGAGGATACGCAGTATTTT. V usage is TRBV6-1 and J usage is TRBJ2-3, with 14 bases identical to TRBD2. Germline values: CDR1 MNHNS, CDR2 SASEGT. V was pared by 2 bases and J by 6 bases, with 10 bases of the junction left unmatched. The CDR3 contains 18 residues.

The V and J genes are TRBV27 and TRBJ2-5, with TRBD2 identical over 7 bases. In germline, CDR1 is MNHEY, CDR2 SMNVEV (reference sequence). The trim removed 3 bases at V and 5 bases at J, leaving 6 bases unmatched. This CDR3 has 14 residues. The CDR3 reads CASSLAPSGETQYF. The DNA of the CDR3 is TGTGCCAGCAGTTTGGCTCCTAGCGGCGAGACCCAGTACTTC.

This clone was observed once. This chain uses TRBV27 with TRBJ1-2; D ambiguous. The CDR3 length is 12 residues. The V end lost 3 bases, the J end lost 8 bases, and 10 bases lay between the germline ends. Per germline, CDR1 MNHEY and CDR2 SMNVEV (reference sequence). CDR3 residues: CASSFEGRGYTF. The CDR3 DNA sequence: TGTGCCAGCAGTTTCGAGGGTAGAGGCTACACCTTC.

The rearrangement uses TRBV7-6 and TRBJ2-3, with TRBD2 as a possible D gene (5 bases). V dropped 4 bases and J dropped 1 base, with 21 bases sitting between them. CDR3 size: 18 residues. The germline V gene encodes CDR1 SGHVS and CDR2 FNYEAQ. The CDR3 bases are TGTGCCAGCAGCTCCCCACGAGGAGGACGAATAGGCACAGATACGCAGTATTTT. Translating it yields CASSSPRGGRIGTDTQYF.